This TCR beta chain is from a study of blood T cell repertoires in COVID-19. Study in general: COVID-19 samples collected from the United States, Italy and Spain covered acute and convalescent phases. T cells, B-cell-depleted T cells, or PBMCs supplied cDNA or gDNA.

Per the original methods: Amplification with reference gene primers provided the estimates of nucleated cell counts. Sequencing used immunoSEQ multiplex PCR; TCRdb keeps in-frame clones, though not all of them. That table gives V, J and clone size, and the DNA gave D and trimming. There are approximately 150,000 clones in the sample; 65% to 85% occur only once, and approximately 11% lies in the top ten. The germline V gene has CDR1 LGHDT and CDR2 YNNKEL (reference sequence). Trimming at V came to 4 bases and at J to 6 bases, leaving 15 bases not matched to a gene. The CDR3 spans 17 residues. This clonotype was sampled from a man aged 70 or older with active or convalescent COVID-19. Material: peripheral blood. This chain links TRBV3-1 (or the pseudogene TRBV3-2) with TRBJ2-5; 9 bases match TRBD2. The CDR3 is CASSRTLGLAEQQTQYF. CDR3 DNA: TGTGCCAGCAGCCGCACCCTGGGACTAGCCGAGCAACAGACCCAGTACTTC.